These 21 T cell receptor beta chains share one sample of origin, sequenced in a study of shared clonotypes between healthy human individuals. Naive CD8 cells lacked CD45RO, underwent positive selection for CCR7 and left out terminally differentiated effector memory CD45RA+ cells. Sequencing used immunoSEQ multiplex PCR; TCRdb keeps in-frame clones, though not all of them. The table lists about 2 million clones, 85% to 95% of them singletons, with about 1.1% in the top ten. The sample comprised naive CD8+ T cells sorted from blood. Receptor source: a man aged 18 to 29 in good health.

The chain has TRBV28 and TRBJ1-2, with 7 positions matching TRBD1. J gave up 9 bases and V 1 base, and 17 bases lay outside the gene matches. Germline CDR1 is MDHEN and CDR2 is SYDVKM. CDR3 length: 17 amino acids. CDR3 nucleotide sequence: TGTGCCAGCAGTTTATCCCCTCAGCGGGGACAGAGGATGAGCTACACCTTC. This encodes CASSLSPQRGQRMSYTF.

The chain joins TRBV5-4 to TRBJ1-2; D is possibly TRBD1 (6 bases). V lost 4 bases and J 0 bases, leaving 16 bases between the germline ends. This CDR3 contains 16 residues. The V gene's germline CDR1 is SGHNT and CDR2 YYREEE (reference sequence). This CDR3 is CASSQDERGPNYGYTF. The CDR3 DNA reads TGTGCCAGCAGCCAGGATGAACGGGGGCCTAACTATGGCTACACCTTC.

J is TRBJ1-3 and V is TRBV7-2; D perhaps matches TRBD1 (5 bases). Per the germline V gene, CDR1 is SGHTA and CDR2 is FQGNSA. Trimming took off 2 bases at V and 1 base at J, with 9 bases between the two ends. This CDR3 has 15 amino acids. The CDR3 DNA follows: TGTGCCAGCAGCTTATTCGGGGGATCTGGAAACACCATATATTTT. Translated, it gives CASSLFGGSGNTIYF.

As concerns this clone: At the DNA level, this CDR3 is encoded by other sequences in the same sample as well. The chain combines TRBV6-5 with TRBJ2-2; the D gene could be TRBD1 or TRBD2 (5 bases each). This CDR3 region has 13 residues. V was cut by 2 bases and J by 6 bases, with 7 bases left in between. CDR1 and CDR2 (germline): MNHEY, SVGAGI. CDR3 residues: CASSYGTAGELFF. The CDR3 DNA reads TGTGCCAGCAGTTACGGGACCGCCGGGGAGCTGTTTTTT.

Regarding this clone: Distinct nucleotide sequences in the sample also encode this CDR3. The V gene is TRBV11-2, the J gene TRBJ2-5; D could derive from TRBD1 or TRBD2 (6 bases each). Germline V CDR1 and CDR2: SGHAT, FQNNGV. V lost 1 base and J 4 bases, leaving 10 bases between the germline ends. CDR3 length equals 14 residues. Written as DNA, the CDR3 is TGTGCCAGCAGCTTAGTTGGAGGGGGAGAGACCCAGTACTTC. It codes for CASSLVGGGETQYF. Using reference TRBV11-2 and TRBJ2-5 for the parts outside the CDR3, the full variable domain is EAGVAQSPRYKIIEKRQSVAFWCNPISGHATLYWYQQILGQGPKLLIQFQNNGVVDDSQLPKDRFSAERLKGVDSTLKIQPAKLEDSAVYLCASSLVGGGETQYFGPGTRLLVL.

This rearrangement joins TRBV29-1 to TRBJ2-1; 9 nucleotides agree with TRBD1. The germline CDR1 and CDR2 sequences are SQVTM and ANQGSEA. The CDR3 is made up of 14 amino acids. The V and J ends lost 7 bases and 4 bases, in that order; junction bases with no gene match: 8. Written as DNA, the CDR3 is TGCAGCGGAAGACTCGGACAGGGGTACAATGAGCAGTTCTTC. It yields the protein CSGRLGQGYNEQFF.

The chain carries TRBV11-2 and TRBJ1-1; TRBD1 is a possible D gene (6 bases). V gave up 0 bases and J gave up 2 bases, with 16 bases separating them. CDR1 is SGHAT and CDR2 is FQNNGV in the germline V gene. The CDR3 runs 17 residues. The CDR3 region is CASSLDHQGTRNTEAFF. The CDR3 region has the DNA TGTGCCAGCAGCTTAGATCATCAGGGGACAAGAAACACTGAAGCTTTCTTT.

This chain links TRBV7-6 with TRBJ2-7; D not resolved. Germline V gene lookup returns CDR1 SGHVS and CDR2 FNYEAQ. This CDR3 region has 12 residues. Trimming cost V 5 bases and J 9 bases, with 14 bases left between them. The CDR3 DNA sequence: TGTGCCAGCAGCCCGGTTGGGGAATTGCAGTACTTC. This gives the protein CASSPVGELQYF.

Only one count was recorded for this clone. The chain employs TRBV29-1 and TRBJ2-7; 7 nucleotides agree with TRBD1. This CDR3 contains 16 residues. Germline CDR1 is SQVTM and CDR2 is ANQGSEA. Trimming took 5 bases from V and 4 from J; bases not matched to a gene: 17. This CDR3 is CSVSMGTASVEYEQYF. The CDR3 DNA follows: TGCAGCGTTTCGATGGGGACAGCCTCCGTGGAGTACGAGCAGTACTTC.

The chain combines TRBV7-9 with TRBJ2-7; D might be TRBD1 (6 bases). In germline, CDR1 is SEHNR, CDR2 FQNEAQ (reference sequence). Trimming took 5 bases from V and 2 from J, leaving 13 bases between them. CDR3 size: 14 residues. The CDR3 sequence: CASSPPDRPYEQYF. CDR3 DNA: TGTGCCAGCAGCCCCCCCGACAGGCCCTACGAGCAGTACTTC.

This rearrangement joins TRBV14 to TRBJ2-7, with D perhaps TRBD2 (6 bases). The CDR3 runs 13 residues. Germline assignment: CDR1 SGHDN and CDR2 FVKESK. With 0 bases removed from V and 5 bases from J, the gap between germline ends came to 8 bases. CDR3 sequence: CASSQDSGDEQYF. In DNA form, the CDR3 reads TGTGCCAGCAGCCAAGATAGCGGAGACGAGCAGTACTTC.

The gene calls are TRBV11-2 and TRBJ1-2; 8 nucleotides match TRBD1. The V segment lost 3 bases and the J segment 5 bases; nucleotides outside the gene matches: 5. The CDR3 is 14 amino acids. CDR1 is SGHAT and CDR2 is FQNNGV in the germline V gene. The CDR3 spells CASSFVGQGYGYTF. In DNA form, the CDR3 reads TGTGCCAGCAGCTTCGTAGGACAGGGTTATGGCTACACCTTC. Full variable domain (remainder filled in from reference TRBV11-2 and TRBJ1-2): EAGVAQSPRYKIIEKRQSVAFWCNPISGHATLYWYQQILGQGPKLLIQFQNNGVVDDSQLPKDRFSAERLKGVDSTLKIQPAKLEDSAVYLCASSFVGQGYGYTFGSGTRLTVV.

This chain connects TRBV5-6 to TRBJ2-7; 8 nucleotides agree with TRBD2. In germline, CDR1 is SGHDT, CDR2 YYEEEE. The CDR3 extends over 14 amino acids. The J segment lost 6 bases and the V segment lost 5 bases, leaving 10 bases of the junction unmatched. The CDR3 DNA reads as TGTGCCAGCAGTAGTAGCGGGAAGGTACTCGAGCAGTACTTC. Its protein is CASSSSGKVLEQYF.

The chain has TRBV4-1 and TRBJ2-2; D gene uncertain. The V gene's germline CDR1 is MGHRA and CDR2 YSYEKL. This CDR3 contains 16 residues. Deletions cut 3 bases from V and 8 bases from J, with 19 bases between. Here the CDR3 reads CASSHPPEGPGGELFF. In DNA, the CDR3 is TGCGCCAGCAGCCACCCCCCGGAAGGCCCTGGAGGGGAGCTGTTTTTT.

Regarding this clone: Different DNA sequences within this sample yield the same CDR3. The chain carries TRBV9 and TRBJ2-7, with 10 bases matching TRBD2. Unmatched junction bases numbered 4, after V lost 2 bases and J lost 2 bases. Looked up from germline, CDR1 is SGDLS and CDR2 is YYNGEE. The CDR3 has 15 amino acids. CDR3 nucleotide sequence: TGTGCCAGCAGCGTTGGACTAGCGGAAACCTACGAGCAGTACTTC. Protein product: CASSVGLAETYEQYF.

In the case of this clone: The junction departs from the called germline gene at one end, perhaps through a read error. The V and J genes are TRBV2 and TRBJ2-7, with a weak D call TRBD2 (5 bases). This CDR3 contains 17 residues. Germline V CDR1 and CDR2: SNHLY, FYNNEI. CDR3 amino acids: CASREGLNPETIYEQYF. DNA of the CDR3: TGTGCCAGCAGGGAAGGACTGAACCCAGAAACCATCTACGAGCAGTACTTC. Supplemented by reference TRBV2 and TRBJ2-7, the full variable domain reads EPEVTQTPSHQVTQMGQEVILRCVPISNHLYFYWYRQILGQKVEFLVSFYNNEISEKSEIFDDQFSVERPDGSNFTLKIRSTKLEDSAMYFCASREGLNPETIYEQYFGPGTRLTVT.

Remarks on this clone: Other nucleotide sequences from this sample produce the same CDR3. The chain recombines TRBV6-1 with TRBJ2-7, with a tentative D call TRBD2 (8 bases). Germline values: CDR1 MNHNS, CDR2 SASEGT. The V end was cut by 5 bases, the J end by 3 bases, with 14 bases between. CDR3 length equals 14 residues. DNA of the CDR3: TGTGCCAGCAGTCCCAGGGGGACTAGCTACGAGCAGTACTTC. Its protein product is CASSPRGTSYEQYF.

V usage is TRBV5-4 and J usage is TRBJ2-7; D is perhaps TRBD1 (6 bases). The V end lost 4 bases, the J end lost 6 bases, and 17 bases lay between the germline ends. CDR3 length: 14 amino acids. Germline CDR1 is SGHNT and CDR2 is YYREEE (reference sequence). The CDR3 nucleotides read TGTGCCAGCAGCCCGGCCGGGACACCCTTCGAGCAGTACTTC. Protein: CASSPAGTPFEQYF.

The chain couples TRBV11-1 to TRBJ2-2; TRBD1 matches at 8 bases. The CDR3 has 16 residues. J was trimmed by 3 bases and V by 6 bases; bases with no gene match: 9. Germline CDR1 reads SGHAT; CDR2 reads FQDESV (reference sequence). The CDR3 spells CASRNGRGLDTGELFF. Here the CDR3 DNA reads TGTGCCAGCAGGAATGGCAGGGGGCTGGACACCGGGGAGCTGTTTTTT. Together with reference TRBV11-1 and TRBJ2-2, the CDR3 gives the full variable domain: EAEVAQSPRYKITEKSQAVAFWCDPISGHATLYWYRQILGQGPELLVQFQDESVVDDSQLPKDRFSAERLKGVDSTLKIQPAELGDSAMYLCASRNGRGLDTGELFFGEGSRLTVL.

This rearrangement joins TRBV6-6 to TRBJ1-6; 9 bases align to TRBD1. This CDR3 has 14 amino acids. Germline-derived CDR1 and CDR2 are MNHNY and SVGAGI (reference sequence). The V gene end was trimmed by 7 bases and the J gene end by 8 bases; junction bases not matched to a gene: 6. This CDR3 is CASTYGQGYSPLHF. For the CDR3, the DNA is TGTGCCAGCACCTACGGACAGGGGTATTCACCCCTCCACTTT.

The chain joins TRBV7-9 to TRBJ1-4, with a weak D call TRBD1 (5 bases). Germline assignment: CDR1 SEHNR and CDR2 FQNEAQ (reference sequence). Trimming shortened V by 2 bases and J by 8 bases, and 9 bases separated the two germline ends. The CDR3 consists of 13 residues. Here the CDR3 reads CASSLSGTEKLFF. DNA for the CDR3: TGTGCCAGCAGCTTATCAGGGACGGAAAAACTGTTTTTT.